This T cell receptor (beta chain) derives from a study of T cell changes during pregnancy in multiple sclerosis. V lost 5 bases to trimming and J lost 3 bases; unmatched junction nucleotides: 10. The CDR3 contains 17 residues. Germline V gene data show CDR1 as MDHEN and CDR2 as SYDVKM. The protocol was immunoSEQ multiplex PCR, while the TCRdb copy is restricted to in-frame clones and leaves out a portion. There are 100,000 or so clones in the sample; 94% occur only once, and about 2.4% lies in the top ten. J is TRBJ1-2 and V is TRBV28; TRBD1 matches at 12 bases. The material was peripheral blood, obtained in the third trimester of pregnancy. The origin of this receptor is a female donor with multiple sclerosis, enrolled in a pregnancy study. The CDR3 is CASSTPGTGGRDYGYTF. CDR3 coding DNA: TGTGCCAGCAGTACTCCCGGGACAGGGGGCAGAGACTATGGCTACACCTTC.